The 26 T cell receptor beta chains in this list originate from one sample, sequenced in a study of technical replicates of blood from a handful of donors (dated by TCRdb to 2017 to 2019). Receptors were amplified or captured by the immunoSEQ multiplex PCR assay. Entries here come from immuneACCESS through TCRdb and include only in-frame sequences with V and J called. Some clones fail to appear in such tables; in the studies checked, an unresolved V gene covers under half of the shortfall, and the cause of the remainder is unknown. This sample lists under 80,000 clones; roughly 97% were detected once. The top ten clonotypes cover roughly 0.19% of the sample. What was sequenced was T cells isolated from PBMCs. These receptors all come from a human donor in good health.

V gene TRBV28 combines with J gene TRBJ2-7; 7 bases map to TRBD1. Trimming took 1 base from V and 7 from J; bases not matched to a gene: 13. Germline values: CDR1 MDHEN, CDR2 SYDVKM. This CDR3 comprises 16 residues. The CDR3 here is CASSLYDARGPGEQYF. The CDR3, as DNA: TGTGCCAGCAGTTTATACGATGCAAGGGGGCCGGGGGAGCAGTACTTC.

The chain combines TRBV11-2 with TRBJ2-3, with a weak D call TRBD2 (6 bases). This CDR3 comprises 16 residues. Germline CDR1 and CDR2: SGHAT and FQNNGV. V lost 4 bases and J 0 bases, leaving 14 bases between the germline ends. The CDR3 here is CASSSMGGASTDTQYF. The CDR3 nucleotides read TGTGCCAGCAGCTCCATGGGCGGGGCTAGCACAGATACGCAGTATTTT.

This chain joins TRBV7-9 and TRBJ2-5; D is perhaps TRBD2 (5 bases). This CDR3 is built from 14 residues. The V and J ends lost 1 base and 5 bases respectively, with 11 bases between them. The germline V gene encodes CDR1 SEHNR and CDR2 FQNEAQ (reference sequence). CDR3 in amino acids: CASSLGAARETQYF. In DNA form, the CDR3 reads TGTGCCAGCAGCTTAGGAGCGGCGAGGGAGACCCAGTACTTC.

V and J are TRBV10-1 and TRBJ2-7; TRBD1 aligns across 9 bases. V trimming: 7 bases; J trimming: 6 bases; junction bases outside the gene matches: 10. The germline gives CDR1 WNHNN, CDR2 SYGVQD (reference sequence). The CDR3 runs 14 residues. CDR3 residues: CASTPGQGWGEQYF. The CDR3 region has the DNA TGCGCCAGCACTCCGGGACAGGGATGGGGCGAGCAGTACTTC.

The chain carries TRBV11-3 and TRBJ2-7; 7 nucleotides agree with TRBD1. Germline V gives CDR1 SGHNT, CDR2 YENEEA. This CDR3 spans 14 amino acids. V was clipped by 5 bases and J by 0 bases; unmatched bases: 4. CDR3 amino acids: CASSRDSSSYEQYF. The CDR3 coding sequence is TGTGCCAGCAGCCGGGACAGCAGCTCCTACGAGCAGTACTTC.

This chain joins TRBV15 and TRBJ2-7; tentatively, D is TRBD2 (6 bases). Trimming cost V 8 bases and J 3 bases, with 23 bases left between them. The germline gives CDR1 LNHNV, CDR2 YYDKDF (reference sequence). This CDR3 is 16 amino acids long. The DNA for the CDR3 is TGTGCCACCTCGGCGGGGCAGGGAATAGCGCGCTACGAGCAGTACTTC. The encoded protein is CATSAGQGIARYEQYF.

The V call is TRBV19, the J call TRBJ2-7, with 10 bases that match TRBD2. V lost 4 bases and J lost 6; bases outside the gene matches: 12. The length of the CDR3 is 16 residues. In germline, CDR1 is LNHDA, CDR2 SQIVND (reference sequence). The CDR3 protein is CASSKAFLAGDSEQYF. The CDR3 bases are TGTGCCAGTAGTAAGGCGTTTCTAGCGGGAGACTCCGAGCAGTACTTC. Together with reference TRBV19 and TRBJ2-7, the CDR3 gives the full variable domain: DGGITQSPKYLFRKEGQNVTLSCEQNLNHDAMYWYRQDPGQGLRLIYYSQIVNDFQKGDIAEGYSVSREKKESFPLTVTSAQKNPTAFYLCASSKAFLAGDSEQYFGPGTRLTVT.

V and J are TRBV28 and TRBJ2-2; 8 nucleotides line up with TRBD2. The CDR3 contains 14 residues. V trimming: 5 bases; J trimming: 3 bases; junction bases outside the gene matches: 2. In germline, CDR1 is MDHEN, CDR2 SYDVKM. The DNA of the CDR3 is TGTGCCAGCAGTACTAGCGGTCACACCGGGGAGCTGTTTTTT. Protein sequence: CASSTSGHTGELFF.

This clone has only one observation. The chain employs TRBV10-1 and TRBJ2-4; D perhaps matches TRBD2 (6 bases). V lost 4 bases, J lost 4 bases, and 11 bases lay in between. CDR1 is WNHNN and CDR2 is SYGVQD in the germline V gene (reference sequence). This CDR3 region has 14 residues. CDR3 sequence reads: CASSGEAGKNIQYF. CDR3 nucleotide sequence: TGCGCCAGCAGTGGAGAAGCGGGTAAAAACATTCAGTACTTC.

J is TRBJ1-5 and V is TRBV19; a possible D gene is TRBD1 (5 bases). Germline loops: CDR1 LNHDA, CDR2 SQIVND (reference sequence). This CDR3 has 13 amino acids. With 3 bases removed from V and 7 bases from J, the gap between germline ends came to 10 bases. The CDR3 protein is CASSIREGQPQHF. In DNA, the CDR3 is TGTGCCAGTAGTATCAGGGAAGGGCAGCCCCAGCATTTT.

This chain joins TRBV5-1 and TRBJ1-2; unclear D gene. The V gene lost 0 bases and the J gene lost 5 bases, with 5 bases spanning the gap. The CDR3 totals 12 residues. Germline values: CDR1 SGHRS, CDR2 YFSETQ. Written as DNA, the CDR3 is TGCGCCAGCAGCTTGGACAGATATGGCTACACCTTC. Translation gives CASSLDRYGYTF.

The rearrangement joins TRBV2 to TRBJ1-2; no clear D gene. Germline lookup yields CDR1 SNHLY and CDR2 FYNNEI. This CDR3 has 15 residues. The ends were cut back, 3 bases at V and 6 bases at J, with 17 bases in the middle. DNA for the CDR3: TGTGCCAGCAGTGAGTTAAGAAGAGGGAGGGATGGCTACACCTTC. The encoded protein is CASSELRRGRDGYTF.

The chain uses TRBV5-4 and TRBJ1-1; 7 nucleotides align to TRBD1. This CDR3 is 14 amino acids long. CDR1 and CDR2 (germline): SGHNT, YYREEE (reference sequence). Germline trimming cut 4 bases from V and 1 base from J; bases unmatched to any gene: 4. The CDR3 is CASSAGQENTEAFF. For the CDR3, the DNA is TGTGCCAGCAGCGCCGGACAGGAGAACACTGAAGCTTTCTTT.

CDR3 in DNA: TGTGCCAGCAGTTTGGGACTGCCGGCAGGTCAGCCCCAGCATTTT. It translates to CASSLGLPAGQPQHF. V is TRBV28 and J is TRBJ1-5, with D possibly being TRBD1 (5 bases). V was cut by 3 bases and J by 6 bases, with 15 bases left in between. CDR1 and CDR2 (germline): MDHEN, SYDVKM. The CDR3 totals 15 residues. Full variable domain (rest looked up from reference TRBV28 and TRBJ1-5): DVKVTQSSRYLVKRTGEKVFLECVQDMDHENMFWYRQDPGLGLRLIYFSYDVKMKEKGDIPEGYSVSREKKERFSLILESASTNQTSMYLCASSLGLPAGQPQHFGDGTRLSIL.

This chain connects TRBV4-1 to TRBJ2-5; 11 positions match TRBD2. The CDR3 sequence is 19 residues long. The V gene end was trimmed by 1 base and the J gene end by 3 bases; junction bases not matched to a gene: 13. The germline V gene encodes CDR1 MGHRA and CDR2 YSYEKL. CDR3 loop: CASSQVQAGASGRKETQYF. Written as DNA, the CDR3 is TGCGCCAGCAGCCAAGTGCAGGCCGGCGCTAGCGGGAGGAAAGAGACCCAGTACTTC.

The CDR3 protein is CASSPPTVNTEAFF. The CDR3 nucleotides are TGTGCCAGCAGTCCCCCCACAGTGAACACTGAAGCTTTCTTT. V gene TRBV2 combines with J gene TRBJ1-1; unclear D gene. Germline assignment: CDR1 SNHLY and CDR2 FYNNEI. Trimming removed 5 bases at V and 0 bases at J, with 10 bases between. This CDR3 is 14 amino acids long.

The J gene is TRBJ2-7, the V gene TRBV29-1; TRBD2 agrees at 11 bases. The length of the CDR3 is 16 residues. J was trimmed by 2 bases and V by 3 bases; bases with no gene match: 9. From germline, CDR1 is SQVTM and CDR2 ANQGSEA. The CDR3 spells CSVDGLAGESPYEQYF. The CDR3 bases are TGCAGCGTTGATGGACTAGCGGGCGAATCCCCCTACGAGCAGTACTTC.

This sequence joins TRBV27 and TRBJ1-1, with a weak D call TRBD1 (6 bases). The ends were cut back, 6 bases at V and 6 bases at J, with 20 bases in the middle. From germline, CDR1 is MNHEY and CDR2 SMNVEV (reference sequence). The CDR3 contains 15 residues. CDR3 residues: CASSAITGSGSEAFF. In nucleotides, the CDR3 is TGTGCCAGCAGCGCCATAACAGGGAGTGGATCTGAAGCTTTCTTT.

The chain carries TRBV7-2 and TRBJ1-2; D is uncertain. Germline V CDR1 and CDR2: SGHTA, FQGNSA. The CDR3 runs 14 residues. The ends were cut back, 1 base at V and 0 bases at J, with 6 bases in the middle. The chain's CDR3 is CASSLEQPNYGYTF. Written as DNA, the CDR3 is TGTGCCAGCAGCTTAGAACAGCCTAACTATGGCTACACCTTC. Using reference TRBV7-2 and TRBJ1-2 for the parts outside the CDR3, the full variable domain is GAGVSQSPSNKVTEKGKDVELRCDPISGHTALYWYRQSLGQGLEFLIYFQGNSAPDKSGLPSDRFSAERTGGSVSTLTIQRTQQEDSAVYLCASSLEQPNYGYTFGSGTRLTVV.

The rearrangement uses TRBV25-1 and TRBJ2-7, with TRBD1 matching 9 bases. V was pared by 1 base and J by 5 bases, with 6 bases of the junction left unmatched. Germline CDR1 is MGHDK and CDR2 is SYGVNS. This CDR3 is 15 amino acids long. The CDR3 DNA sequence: TGTGCCAGCAGTGAATTTAGGGGACAGGGAAACGAGCAGTACTTC. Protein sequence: CASSEFRGQGNEQYF.

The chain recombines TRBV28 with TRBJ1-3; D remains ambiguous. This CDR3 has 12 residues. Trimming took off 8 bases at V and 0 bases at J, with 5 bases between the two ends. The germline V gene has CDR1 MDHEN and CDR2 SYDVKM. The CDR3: CASAGSGNTIYF. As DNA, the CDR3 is TGTGCCAGCGCGGGCTCTGGAAACACCATATATTTT.

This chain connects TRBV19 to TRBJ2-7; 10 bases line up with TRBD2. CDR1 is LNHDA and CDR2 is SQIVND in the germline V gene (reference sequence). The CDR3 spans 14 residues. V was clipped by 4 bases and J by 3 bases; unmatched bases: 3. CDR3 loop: CASSTTSGDYEQYF. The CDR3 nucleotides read TGTGCCAGTAGTACTACTAGCGGGGACTACGAGCAGTACTTC.

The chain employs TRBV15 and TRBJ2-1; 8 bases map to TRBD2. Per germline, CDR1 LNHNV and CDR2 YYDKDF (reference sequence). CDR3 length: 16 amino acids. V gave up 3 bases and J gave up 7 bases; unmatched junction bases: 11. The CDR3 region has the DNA TGTGCCACCAGCAGGGTCGGGGGGGCGAGGTCAAATGAGCAGTTCTTC. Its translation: CATSRVGGARSNEQFF. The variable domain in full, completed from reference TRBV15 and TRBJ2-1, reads DAMVIQNPRYQVTQFGKPVTLSCSQTLNHNVMYWYQQKSSQAPKLLFHYYDKDFNNEADTPDNFQSRRPNTSFCFLDIRSPGLGDTAMYLCATSRVGGARSNEQFFGPGTRLTVL.

CDR3 nucleotides: TGTGCCAGCAGTGAGTCTAGCGGGAACACCGGGGAGCTGTTTTTT. Protein product: CASSESSGNTGELFF. J is TRBJ2-2 and V is TRBV2; 7 bases are a match to TRBD2. Trimming at V came to 3 bases and at J to 1 base, leaving 2 bases not matched to a gene. CDR1 is SNHLY and CDR2 is FYNNEI in the germline V gene. The CDR3 length is 15 residues.

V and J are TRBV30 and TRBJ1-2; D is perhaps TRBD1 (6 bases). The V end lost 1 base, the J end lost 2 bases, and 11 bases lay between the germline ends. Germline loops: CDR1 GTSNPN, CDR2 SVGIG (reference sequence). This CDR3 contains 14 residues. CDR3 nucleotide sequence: TGTGCCTGGAGTGACAGGGCGAGGAACTATGGCTACACCTTC. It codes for CAWSDRARNYGYTF.

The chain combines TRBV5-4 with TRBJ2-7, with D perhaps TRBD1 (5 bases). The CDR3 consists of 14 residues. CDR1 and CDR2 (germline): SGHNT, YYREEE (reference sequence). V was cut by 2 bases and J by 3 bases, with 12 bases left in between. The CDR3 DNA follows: TGTGCCAGCAGCTTTCCAGGGATCAACTACGAGCAGTACTTC. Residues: CASSFPGINYEQYF.